The present entry profiles one TCR beta chain with its context. The germline CDR1 and CDR2 sequences are SEHNR and FQNEAQ (reference sequence). Losses at the gene ends were 4 bases for V and 5 bases for J; bases not matched to a gene: 5. CDR3 length: 14 residues. This record belongs to a study of blood T cell repertoires in COVID-19. Study summary: Sites in the United States, Italy and Spain provided acute and convalescent COVID-19 samples. T cells, B-cell-depleted T cells, or PBMCs provided the cDNA or gDNA that served as material.

In the study's own analysis: Estimates of nucleated cell counts were drawn from the amplification of reference gene primers. Data came from immunoSEQ multiplex PCR; TCRdb stores just in-frame clones and leaves some out. From that table come the V and J calls and clone size; the DNA was used to work out D and trimming. Of some 160,000 clones listed, 78% are singletons. Sequencing used peripheral blood. This clonotype was obtained from a woman aged 80 or over with acute or convalescent COVID-19. This sequence joins TRBV7-9 and TRBJ1-1; TRBD1 matches at 9 bases. The CDR3 here is CASSSRQGGTEAFF. The CDR3, as DNA: TGTGCCAGCAGCTCGAGACAGGGGGGAACTGAAGCTTTCTTT.